This T cell receptor beta chain was documented in a study of Ad26.COV2.S vaccination and SARS-CoV-2 variants. For the study at large: Once or twice, 56 days apart, Ad26.COV2.S was delivered intramuscularly.

Assay: immunoSEQ multiplex PCR; the TCRdb copy retains only in-frame clones and omits some. The sample has under 550,000 clones; more than 80% are singletons. Germline assignment: CDR1 LGHNA and CDR2 YSLEER. The CDR3 runs 14 residues. Trimming left V 4 bases short and J 3 bases short, with 12 bases between. Described treatment: approximately 18 received Ad26.COV2.S at low or high dose, single or two shots; about five received placebo; per-sample allocation not given. Each sample was drawn 63 days after the first injection (of vaccine or placebo). The receptor was isolated from a person aged 18-65 years who received the Ad26.COV2.S COVID-19 vaccine or a placebo. Sequenced here: peripheral blood, sampled in a trial of Ad26.COV2.S vaccine versus placebo. The chain has TRBV4-3 and TRBJ1-2, with D possibly matching TRBD1 (6 bases). The DNA of the CDR3 is TGCGCCAGCAGCCGAGTACAGGGCTACTATGGCTACACCTTC. Residues: CASSRVQGYYGYTF.